These 2 T cell receptor beta chains share one sample of origin, sequenced in a study of memory CD4+ T cells and cytomegalovirus serostatus. The sort gate was single viable CD3+CD4+CD8-CD45RO+ cells for memory CD4+ T cells. The method was immunoSEQ multiplex PCR; TCRdb's version includes in-frame clones alone and lacks a portion of them. The sample contains 40,000 to 55,000 clones, 70% to 85% of which appear only once. The sequenced sample consisted of memory CD4+ T cells from blood. The source of these receptors is an adult in good health and CMV-seronegative.

In this sample, this clone turned up once. The chain employs TRBV4-1 and TRBJ1-5; D not resolved. The CDR3 length is 14 residues. Looked up from germline, CDR1 is MGHRA and CDR2 is YSYEKL. Trimming shortened V by 0 bases and J by 6 bases, and 9 bases separated the two germline ends. The CDR3 is CASSQERAGQPQHF. CDR3 in DNA: TGCGCCAGCAGCCAAGAGAGGGCCGGTCAGCCCCAGCATTTT.

This chain uses TRBV6-6 with TRBJ2-7, with 11 positions matching TRBD1. The CDR3 covers 13 residues. Germline V CDR1 and CDR2: MNHNY, SVGAGI (reference sequence). J was trimmed by 5 bases and V by 5 bases; bases with no gene match: 2. The CDR3 nucleotides are TGTGCCAGCAGTCGGACAGGGGGCGACGAGCAGTACTTC. It translates to CASSRTGGDEQYF.